The 17 T cell receptor beta chains reported below all come from one sample, sequenced in a study of cytomegalovirus exposure and HLA in healthy donors. Both 60 Vbeta primers and 13 Jbeta primers went into the PCR. Profiling relied on immunoSEQ multiplex PCR, and the TCRdb table lists in-frame clones only, not all of them. The sample contains fewer than 80,000 clones, 70% to 75% of which appear only once. Input material: PBMCs. The receptors originated from a woman aged 25 to 39 in good health and CMV-seronegative.

The V gene is TRBV5-4, the J gene TRBJ2-7, with 7 positions matching TRBD2. This CDR3 has 15 residues. Germline V gives CDR1 SGHNT, CDR2 YYREEE (reference sequence). With 0 bases clipped from V and 3 bases from J, the junction kept 6 bases outside the gene matches. CDR3 bases: TGTGCCAGCAGCTTGGAAGGTCTAGCGGTCTACGAGCAGTACTTC. It translates to CASSLEGLAVYEQYF.

The chain links TRBV19 to TRBJ1-2; D ambiguous. V shed 1 base and J shed 2 bases, with 8 bases lying between them. The germline V gene has CDR1 LNHDA and CDR2 SQIVND (reference sequence). The CDR3 has 14 residues. The DNA of the CDR3 is TGTGCCAGTAGTATAGCTCCAGGAAACTATGGCTACACCTTC. It yields the protein CASSIAPGNYGYTF.

The chain links TRBV19 to TRBJ2-1, with 7 nucleotides matching TRBD2. There are 12 residues in the CDR3. The V gene's germline CDR1 is LNHDA and CDR2 SQIVND (reference sequence). V lost 6 bases to trimming and J lost 9 bases; unmatched junction nucleotides: 5. CDR3: CASSAGVSEQFF. The DNA for the CDR3 is TGTGCCAGTAGCGCGGGAGTTAGTGAGCAGTTCTTC.

This clone was picked up one time. CDR3 DNA: TGTGCCAGCAGTTTAGAGGACAGGGTGAGCGGCTACACCTTC. Its translation: CASSLEDRVSGYTF. J is TRBJ1-2 and V is TRBV27; 8 nucleotides line up with TRBD1. CDR3 length: 14 residues. Losses at the gene ends were 2 bases for V and 8 bases for J; bases not matched to a gene: 7. Germline-derived CDR1 and CDR2 are MNHEY and SMNVEV (reference sequence).

The chain links TRBV19 to TRBJ2-5; D gene uncertain. The CDR3 loop spans 13 amino acids. The germline V gene encodes CDR1 LNHDA and CDR2 SQIVND (reference sequence). With 5 bases removed from V and 4 bases from J, the gap between germline ends came to 11 bases. Here the CDR3 reads CASSPSSIETQYF. As DNA, the CDR3 is TGTGCCAGTAGTCCGTCCTCTATAGAGACCCAGTACTTC.

V gene TRBV4-1 combines with J gene TRBJ1-2; tentative D call: TRBD1 (5 bases). Germline V gene lookup returns CDR1 MGHRA and CDR2 YSYEKL. This CDR3 is 16 amino acids long. The germline V and J ends were trimmed by 1 base and 5 bases, with 17 bases remaining between them. The CDR3 sequence is CASSQVMAGSSYGYTF. The CDR3 DNA follows: TGCGCCAGCAGCCAAGTTATGGCAGGGTCGTCTTATGGCTACACCTTC.

The V and J genes are TRBV2 and TRBJ1-2; no reliable D call. The CDR3 is 15 residues long. V lost 6 bases to trimming and J lost 6 bases, with 20 bases between them. Germline values: CDR1 SNHLY, CDR2 FYNNEI. Here the CDR3 DNA reads TGTGCCAGCAGCGTCGCAAGGGAGTCAGTTAATGGCTACACCTTC. This codes for CASSVARESVNGYTF. Filled out from reference TRBV2 and TRBJ1-2, the complete variable domain reads EPEVTQTPSHQVTQMGQEVILRCVPISNHLYFYWYRQILGQKVEFLVSFYNNEISEKSEIFDDQFSVERPDGSNFTLKIRSTKLEDSAMYFCASSVARESVNGYTFGSGTRLTVV.

The chain is built from TRBV28 and TRBJ2-7; TRBD2 might be the D (6 bases). The V end lost 5 bases, the J end lost 6 bases, and 20 bases lay between the germline ends. This CDR3 region has 15 residues. Germline lookup yields CDR1 MDHEN and CDR2 SYDVKM. The CDR3 loop reads CASSRPRGNLIEQYF. As DNA, the CDR3 is TGTGCCAGCAGTCGTCCCCGGGGGAACCTGATCGAGCAGTACTTC.

The rearrangement uses TRBV18 and TRBJ2-3, with D possibly being TRBD2 (5 bases). In germline, CDR1 is KGHSH, CDR2 LQKENI. Trimming shortened V by 0 bases and J by 0 bases, and 10 bases separated the two germline ends. CDR3 length: 16 amino acids. The CDR3 nucleotides read TGTGCCAGCTCACCACCTAGCGCTACTAGCACAGATACGCAGTATTTT. Its protein is CASSPPSATSTDTQYF.

This clone is judged medium-sized (0.01 to 0.1%). This sequence joins TRBV7-9 and TRBJ1-1, with 11 bases fitting TRBD1. The CDR3 spans 16 residues. The J segment lost 4 bases and the V segment lost 1 base, leaving 5 bases of the junction unmatched. Germline V CDR1 and CDR2: SEHNR, FQNEAQ (reference sequence). The DNA for the CDR3 is TGTGCCAGCAGCTTAGGAGTAGGGACAGGGGGCACTGAAGCTTTCTTT. Amino acid sequence: CASSLGVGTGGTEAFF.

This rearrangement joins TRBV7-9 to TRBJ2-1; 8 bases map to TRBD2. Looked up from germline, CDR1 is SEHNR and CDR2 is FQNEAQ (reference sequence). V lost 5 bases to trimming and J lost 5 bases; unmatched junction nucleotides: 11. The CDR3 loop spans 16 amino acids. CDR3 sequence (DNA): TGTGCCAGCAGCCCTCAACGGCGGGAGGACAACAATGAGCAGTTCTTC. Translated, it gives CASSPQRREDNNEQFF.

This chain joins TRBV23-1 and TRBJ2-1; TRBD2 agrees at 7 bases. TRBV23-1 is sorted into the ORF group, with uncertain function. There are 17 residues in the CDR3. With 0 bases clipped from V and 4 bases from J, the junction kept 9 bases outside the gene matches. CDR3 amino acids: CASSQSTLAVNYNEQFF. The CDR3 nucleotides are TGCGCCAGCAGTCAATCGACTCTAGCGGTCAATTACAATGAGCAGTTCTTC.

The gene calls are TRBV6-6 and TRBJ2-1, with 8 bases lining up with TRBD2. This CDR3 is built from 16 residues. Germline trimming cut 3 bases from V and 3 bases from J; bases unmatched to any gene: 7. The germline gives CDR1 MNHNY, CDR2 SVGAGI (reference sequence). The CDR3 DNA follows: TGTGCCAGCAGTTATTCTTTAAGCGGGAGCTACAATGAGCAGTTCTTC. Translating gives CASSYSLSGSYNEQFF.

J is TRBJ2-1 and V is TRBV9; D possibly corresponds to TRBD2 (6 bases). The germline CDR1 and CDR2 sequences are SGDLS and YYNGEE. V was shortened by 3 bases and J by 2 bases, with 18 bases between the two germline ends. This CDR3 spans 17 amino acids. The CDR3 protein is CASSGKEVWEAYNEQFF. The CDR3 region has the DNA TGTGCCAGCAGCGGCAAGGAAGTGTGGGAGGCCTACAATGAGCAGTTCTTC.

V usage is TRBV6-6 and J usage is TRBJ1-3; D is unclear. CDR3 length equals 16 residues. Germline V CDR1 and CDR2: MNHNY, SVGAGI (reference sequence). V lost 7 bases, J lost 2 bases, and 18 bases lay in between. In DNA, the CDR3 is TGTGCCAGCACCTCCGAGGGAGTCGGAGCTGGAAACACCATATATTTT. It encodes CASTSEGVGAGNTIYF.

V is TRBV13 and J is TRBJ2-4, with TRBD1 identical over 7 bases. In germline, CDR1 is PRHDT, CDR2 FYEKMQ (reference sequence). Germline trimming cut 3 bases from V and 0 bases from J; bases unmatched to any gene: 8. This CDR3 spans 17 amino acids. The chain's CDR3 is CASSFTGTDIAKNIQYF. The CDR3 DNA is TGTGCCAGCAGCTTTACCGGGACAGATATAGCCAAAAACATTCAGTACTTC.

The chain joins TRBV7-2 to TRBJ2-5, with a tentative D call TRBD1 (5 bases). The CDR3 totals 13 residues. Germline V gene sequence: CDR1 SGHTA, CDR2 FQGNSA. V dropped 5 bases and J dropped 4 bases, with 11 bases sitting between them. The DNA for the CDR3 is TGTGCCAGCAGCCCAGGGCAGGTAGAGACCCAGTACTTC. Its translation: CASSPGQVETQYF.